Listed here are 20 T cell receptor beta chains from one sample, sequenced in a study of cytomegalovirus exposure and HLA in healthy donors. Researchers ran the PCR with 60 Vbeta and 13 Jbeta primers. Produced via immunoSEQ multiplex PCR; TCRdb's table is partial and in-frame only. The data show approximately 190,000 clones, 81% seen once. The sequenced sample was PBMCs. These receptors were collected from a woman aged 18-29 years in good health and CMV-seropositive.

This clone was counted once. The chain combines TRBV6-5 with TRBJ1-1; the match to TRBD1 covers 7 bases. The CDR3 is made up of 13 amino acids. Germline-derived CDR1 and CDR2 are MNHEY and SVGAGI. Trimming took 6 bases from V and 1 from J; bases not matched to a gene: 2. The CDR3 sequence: CASRGQQNTEAFF. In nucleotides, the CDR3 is TGTGCCAGCAGGGGACAGCAGAACACTGAAGCTTTCTTT.

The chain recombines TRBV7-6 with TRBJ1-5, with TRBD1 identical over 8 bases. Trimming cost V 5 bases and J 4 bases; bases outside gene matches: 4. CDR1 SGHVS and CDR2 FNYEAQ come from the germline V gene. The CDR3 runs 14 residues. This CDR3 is CASSLRQGNQPQHF. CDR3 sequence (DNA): TGTGCCAGCAGCCTCAGACAGGGGAATCAGCCCCAGCATTTT.

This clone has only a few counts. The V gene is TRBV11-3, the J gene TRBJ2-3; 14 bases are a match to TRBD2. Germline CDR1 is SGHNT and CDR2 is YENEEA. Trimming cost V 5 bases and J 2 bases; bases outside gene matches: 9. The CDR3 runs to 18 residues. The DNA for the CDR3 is TGTGCCAGCAGCCTGGGACTAGCGGGGGCAGGGATCACAGATACGCAGTATTTT. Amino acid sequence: CASSLGLAGAGITDTQYF. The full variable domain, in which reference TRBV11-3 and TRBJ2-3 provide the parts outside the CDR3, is EAGVVQSPRYKIIEKKQPVAFWCNPISGHNTLYWYLQNLGQGPELLIRYENEEAVDDSQLPKDRFSAERLKGVDSTLKIQPAELGDSAVYLCASSLGLAGAGITDTQYFGPGTRLTVL.

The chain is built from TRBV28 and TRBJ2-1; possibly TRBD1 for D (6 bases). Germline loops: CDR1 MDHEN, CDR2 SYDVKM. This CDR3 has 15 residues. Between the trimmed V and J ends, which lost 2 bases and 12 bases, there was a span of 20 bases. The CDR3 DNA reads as TGTGCCAGCAGTTTAACCGGACAGTTGACTCGGACGCAGTTCTTC. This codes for CASSLTGQLTRTQFF.

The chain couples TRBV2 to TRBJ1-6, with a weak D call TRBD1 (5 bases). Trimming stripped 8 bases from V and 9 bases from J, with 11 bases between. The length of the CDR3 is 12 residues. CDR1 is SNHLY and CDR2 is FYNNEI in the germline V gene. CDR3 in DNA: TGTGCCAGCTTGGGGGGTGGTTCACCCCTCCACTTT. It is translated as CASLGGGSPLHF.

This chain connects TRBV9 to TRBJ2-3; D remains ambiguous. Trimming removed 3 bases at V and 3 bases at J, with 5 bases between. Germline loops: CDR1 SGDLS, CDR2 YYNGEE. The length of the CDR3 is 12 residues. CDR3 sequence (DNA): TGTGCCAGCAGCGGTTCTACAGATACGCAGTATTTT. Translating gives CASSGSTDTQYF.

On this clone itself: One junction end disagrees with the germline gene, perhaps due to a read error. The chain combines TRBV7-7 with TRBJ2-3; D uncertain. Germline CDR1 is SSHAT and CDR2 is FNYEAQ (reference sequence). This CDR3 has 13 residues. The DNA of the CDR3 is TGTGCTAGCAGCAAACTAAGGACAGATACGCAGTATTTT. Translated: CASSKLRTDTQYF.

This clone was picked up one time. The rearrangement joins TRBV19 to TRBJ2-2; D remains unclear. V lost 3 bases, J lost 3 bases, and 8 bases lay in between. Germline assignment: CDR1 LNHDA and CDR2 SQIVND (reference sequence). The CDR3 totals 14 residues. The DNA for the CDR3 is TGTGCCAGTAGTATGAACAGTTACACCGGGGAGCTGTTTTTT. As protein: CASSMNSYTGELFF.

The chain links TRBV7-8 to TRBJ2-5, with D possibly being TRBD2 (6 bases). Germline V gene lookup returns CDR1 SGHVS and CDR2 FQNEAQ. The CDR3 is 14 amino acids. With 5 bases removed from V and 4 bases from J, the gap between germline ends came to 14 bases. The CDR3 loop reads CASSPGAGRETQYF. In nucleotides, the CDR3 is TGTGCCAGCAGCCCTGGGGCGGGGCGAGAGACCCAGTACTTC.

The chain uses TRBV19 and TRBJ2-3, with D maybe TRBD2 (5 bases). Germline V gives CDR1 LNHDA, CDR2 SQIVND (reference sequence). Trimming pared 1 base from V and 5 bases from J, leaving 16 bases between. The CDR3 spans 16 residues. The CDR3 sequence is CASSIALARMKDTQYF. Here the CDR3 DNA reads TGTGCCAGTAGTATAGCGCTAGCCCGGATGAAAGATACGCAGTATTTT.

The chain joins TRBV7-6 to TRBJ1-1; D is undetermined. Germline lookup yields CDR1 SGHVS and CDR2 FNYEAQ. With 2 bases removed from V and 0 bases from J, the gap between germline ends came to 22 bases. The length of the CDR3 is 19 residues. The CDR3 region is CASSLFPKTAAVMNTEAFF. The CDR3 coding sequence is TGTGCCAGCAGCTTATTCCCAAAAACAGCGGCGGTCATGAACACTGAAGCTTTCTTT.

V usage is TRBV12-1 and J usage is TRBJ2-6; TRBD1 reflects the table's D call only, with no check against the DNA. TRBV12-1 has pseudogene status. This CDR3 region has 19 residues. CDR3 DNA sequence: TGTGCCAGCAGCTATAAGGGGGCGCTTTTGAGCTCTGGGGCCAACGTCCTGACTTTC. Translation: CASSYKGALLSSGANVLTF.

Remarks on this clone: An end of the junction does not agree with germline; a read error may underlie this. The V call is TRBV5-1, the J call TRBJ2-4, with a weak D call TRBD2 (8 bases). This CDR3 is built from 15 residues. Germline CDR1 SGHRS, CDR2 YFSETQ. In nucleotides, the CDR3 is TGCGCCAGCACACGACGGGAGGGGGCCAAAAACAGTCAGTACTTC. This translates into CASTRREGAKNSQYF.

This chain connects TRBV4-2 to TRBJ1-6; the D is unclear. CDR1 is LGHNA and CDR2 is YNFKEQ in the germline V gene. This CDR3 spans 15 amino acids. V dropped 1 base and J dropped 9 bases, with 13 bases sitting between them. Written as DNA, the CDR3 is TGTGCCAGCAGCCAAGGCAATCGAGAGGGTTCACCCCTCCACTTT. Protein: CASSQGNREGSPLHF.

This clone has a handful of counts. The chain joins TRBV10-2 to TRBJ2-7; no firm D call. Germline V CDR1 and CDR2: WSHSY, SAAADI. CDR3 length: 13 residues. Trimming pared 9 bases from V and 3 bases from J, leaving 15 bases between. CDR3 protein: CASASNVHYEQYF. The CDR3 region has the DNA TGCGCCAGTGCATCTAACGTGCACTACGAGCAGTACTTC.

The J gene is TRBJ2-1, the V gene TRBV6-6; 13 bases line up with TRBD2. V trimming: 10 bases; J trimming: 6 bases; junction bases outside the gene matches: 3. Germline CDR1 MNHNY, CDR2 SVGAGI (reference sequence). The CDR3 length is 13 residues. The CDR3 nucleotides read TGTGCCACCACTAGCGGGGGGGCCAATGAGCAGTTCTTC. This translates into CATTSGGANEQFF.

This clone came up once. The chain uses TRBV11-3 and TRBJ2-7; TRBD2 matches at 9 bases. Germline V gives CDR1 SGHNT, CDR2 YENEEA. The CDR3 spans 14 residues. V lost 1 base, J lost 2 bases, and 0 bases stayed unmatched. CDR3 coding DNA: TGTGCCAGCAGCTTAGTAGCGGGGGCCTACGAGCAGTACGTC. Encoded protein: CASSLVAGAYEQYV.

The CDR3 coding sequence is TGCGCCAGCATGGAGCGGGGGGGCCAAGAGACCCAGTACTTC. It yields the protein CASMERGGQETQYF. The chain combines TRBV5-1 with TRBJ2-5, with TRBD2 matching 10 bases. CDR3 size: 14 residues. Germline-derived CDR1 and CDR2 are SGHRS and YFSETQ. V trimming: 6 bases; J trimming: 1 base; junction bases outside the gene matches: 3.

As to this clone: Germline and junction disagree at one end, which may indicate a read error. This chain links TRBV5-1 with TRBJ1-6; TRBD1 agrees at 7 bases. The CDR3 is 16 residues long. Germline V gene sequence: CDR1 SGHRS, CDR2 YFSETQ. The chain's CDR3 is CTSSLRQGSYNSPLHF. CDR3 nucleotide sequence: TGCACCAGCAGCTTACGACAGGGCTCCTATAATTCACCCCTCCACTTT.

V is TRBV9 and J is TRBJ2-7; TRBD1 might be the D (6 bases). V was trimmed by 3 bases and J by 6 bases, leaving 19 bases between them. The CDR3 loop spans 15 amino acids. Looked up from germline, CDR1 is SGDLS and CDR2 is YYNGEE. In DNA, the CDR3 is TGTGCCAGCAGCGCTGGGGACAAGTCACGTATCGAGCAGTACTTC. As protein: CASSAGDKSRIEQYF.